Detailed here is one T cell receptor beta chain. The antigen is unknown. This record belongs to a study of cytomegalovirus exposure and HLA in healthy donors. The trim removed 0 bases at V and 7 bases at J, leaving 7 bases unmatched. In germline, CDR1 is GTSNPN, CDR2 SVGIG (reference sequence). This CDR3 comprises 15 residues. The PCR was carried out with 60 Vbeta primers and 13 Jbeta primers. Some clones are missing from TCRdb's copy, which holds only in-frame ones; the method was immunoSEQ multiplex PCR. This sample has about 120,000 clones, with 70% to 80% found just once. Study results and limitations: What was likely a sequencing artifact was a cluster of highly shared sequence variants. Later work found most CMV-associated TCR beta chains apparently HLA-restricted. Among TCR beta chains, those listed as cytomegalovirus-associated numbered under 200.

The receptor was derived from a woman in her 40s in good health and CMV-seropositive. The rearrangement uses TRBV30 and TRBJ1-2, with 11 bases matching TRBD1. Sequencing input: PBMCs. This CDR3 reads CAWSVRTGGASGYTF. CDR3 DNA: TGTGCCTGGAGTGTCCGGACAGGGGGCGCGAGTGGCTACACCTTC.